Presented here are 13 T cell receptor beta chains from one specimen sequenced in a study of shared clonotypes between healthy human individuals. This table comes from immunoSEQ multiplex PCR, and its TCRdb copy is limited to in-frame clones, with some not included. This table has some 2 million clones, about 95% appearing once. Naive-designated CD8 cells lacked CD45RO, were positively enriched for CCR7, and omitted terminally differentiated effector memory CD45RA+ cells. Sequenced sample: naive CD8+ T cells sorted from blood. Source of these receptors: a man between 18 and 29 years old in good health.

The V call is TRBV4-3, the J call TRBJ2-1; D perhaps matches TRBD1 (6 bases). Trimming shortened V by 0 bases and J by 6 bases, and 12 bases separated the two germline ends. The CDR3 is 15 amino acids. Germline CDR1 LGHNA, CDR2 YSLEER. In nucleotides, the CDR3 is TGCGCCAGCAGCCAAGATACGACAGGCTCCAATGAGCAGTTCTTC. As protein: CASSQDTTGSNEQFF.

This clone was found once. The V call is TRBV13, the J call TRBJ2-3, with no clear D. CDR1 is PRHDT and CDR2 is FYEKMQ in the germline V gene (reference sequence). V lost 5 bases and J 5 bases, leaving 8 bases between the germline ends. CDR3 length: 12 amino acids. CDR3 nucleotide sequence: TGTGCCAGCAGCACCAGGAGAGATACGCAGTATTTT. As protein: CASSTRRDTQYF.

V usage is TRBV2 and J usage is TRBJ1-2, with a weak D call TRBD1 (6 bases). The CDR3 runs 17 residues. The V gene's germline CDR1 is SNHLY and CDR2 FYNNEI. With 5 bases removed from V and 5 bases from J, the gap between germline ends came to 24 bases. For the CDR3, the DNA is TGTGCCAGCAGTCTTACGGCCGGGACACCCCGTAGGTATGGCTACACCTTC. Its protein product is CASSLTAGTPRRYGYTF.

The chain has TRBV6-1 and TRBJ2-2, with TRBD1 identical over 10 bases. Germline V gives CDR1 MNHNS, CDR2 SASEGT. This CDR3 region has 16 residues. J lost 3 bases, V lost 3 bases, and 4 bases had no gene match. The CDR3 DNA reads TGTGCCAGCAGTGATTGGGACAGGGGCCACACCGGGGAGCTGTTTTTT. This translates into CASSDWDRGHTGELFF.

The chain uses TRBV6-5 and TRBJ2-7; D not certain. Trimming removed 0 bases at V and 2 bases at J, with 8 bases between. Looked up from germline, CDR1 is MNHEY and CDR2 is SVGAGI. The CDR3 has 14 amino acids. Here the CDR3 DNA reads TGTGCCAGCAGTTACTCCGACACGGCCTACGAGCAGTACTTC. Amino acids: CASSYSDTAYEQYF.

This chain joins TRBV29-1 and TRBJ2-7; D is ambiguous. CDR3 length: 13 residues. V lost 6 bases, J lost 1 base, and 13 bases lay in between. The germline V gene encodes CDR1 SQVTM and CDR2 ANQGSEA. This CDR3 is CSVKRVGSYEQYF. CDR3 nucleotides: TGCAGCGTGAAAAGGGTGGGGTCCTACGAGCAGTACTTC.

The V and J genes are TRBV5-4 and TRBJ1-2; D gene ambiguous. Trimming stripped 1 base from V and 7 bases from J, with 17 bases between. CDR3 length: 15 residues. Germline V lookup: CDR1 SGHNT, CDR2 YYREEE (reference sequence). The CDR3 coding sequence is TGTGCCAGCAGCTTGTCGCCGCTCTTTAATAGTGGCTACACCTTC. Translated: CASSLSPLFNSGYTF.

This rearrangement joins TRBV2 to TRBJ2-5, with TRBD2 matching 9 bases. The germline V gene has CDR1 SNHLY and CDR2 FYNNEI. The CDR3 spans 16 residues. Trimming at V came to 6 bases and at J to 5 bases, leaving 13 bases not matched to a gene. The CDR3 loop reads CASRTGTSTRRETQYF. In nucleotides, the CDR3 is TGTGCCAGCAGAACCGGGACTAGCACCCGCAGGGAGACCCAGTACTTC.

This chain connects TRBV10-2 to TRBJ2-5; 7 bases agree with TRBD1. Germline CDR1 and CDR2: WSHSY and SAAADI. V trimming: 2 bases; J trimming: 3 bases; junction bases outside the gene matches: 6. The CDR3 covers 15 residues. The CDR3 is CASSEPLDREETQYF. CDR3 DNA: TGCGCCAGCAGTGAGCCCTTAGACAGGGAAGAGACCCAGTACTTC.

This clone was found a few times. This rearrangement joins TRBV7-6 to TRBJ2-1, with 7 bases identical to TRBD1. Germline loops: CDR1 SGHVS, CDR2 FNYEAQ. The length of the CDR3 is 13 residues. V lost 5 bases and J lost 10; bases outside the gene matches: 8. The CDR3 here is CASSPQGPGEQFF. The CDR3, as DNA: TGTGCCAGCAGCCCACAGGGGCCTGGGGAGCAGTTCTTC.

The J gene is TRBJ2-1, the V gene TRBV9; TRBD2 matches at 15 bases. V shed 3 bases and J 9 bases; nucleotides not matched to a gene: 7. The CDR3 has 16 amino acids. In germline, CDR1 is SGDLS, CDR2 YYNGEE. The CDR3 DNA reads TGTGCCAGCAGCGGTCTTGGGGGACTAGCGGGAGGTGAGCAGTTCTTC. This encodes CASSGLGGLAGGEQFF.

The chain is built from TRBV29-1 and TRBJ2-3; unclear D gene. This CDR3 has 15 amino acids. Germline V lookup: CDR1 SQVTM, CDR2 ANQGSEA. Trimming cost V 6 bases and J 1 base, with 17 bases left between them. The CDR3 region is CSVDPTTWGTDTQYF. The CDR3 nucleotides are TGCAGCGTGGACCCTACGACTTGGGGCACAGATACGCAGTATTTT.

The V call is TRBV30, the J call TRBJ1-2, with D tentatively TRBD1 (5 bases). The ends were cut back, 4 bases at V and 2 bases at J, with 8 bases in the middle. Germline lookup yields CDR1 GTSNPN and CDR2 SVGIG (reference sequence). The CDR3 is 12 residues long. In DNA, the CDR3 is TGTGCCTGGATGGGGCCAAACTATGGCTACACCTTC. This translates into CAWMGPNYGYTF. Variable domain in full (rest from reference TRBV30 and TRBJ1-2): SQTIHQWPATLVQPVGSPLSLECTVEGTSNPNLYWYRQAAGRGLQLLFYSVGIGQISSEVPQNLSASRPQDRQFILSSKKLLLSDSGFYLCAWMGPNYGYTFGSGTRLTVV.